Here is one TCR beta chain with its context. Antigen unknown. The CDR3 loop spans 15 amino acids. Germline CDR1 and CDR2: ENHRY and SYGVKD. V dropped 5 bases and J dropped 0 bases, with 10 bases sitting between them. Every bit of the isolated RNA underwent reverse transcription, so sequencing read expressed TCRB transcripts. Generated by immunoSEQ multiplex PCR, the TCRdb table keeps only in-frame clones and is missing some. The table shows a few hundred thousand clones, with approximately 13% occurring only once. This specimen belongs to a study of beta chain features in type 1 diabetes. Study context: Researchers looked at fewer than 120,000,000 sorted cells across all samples. Overall study results and limits: VDJ junctions from type 1 diabetes patients carried fewer insertions and larger deletions.

The TCR was taken from a man aged 30 to 39 in good health. The sequenced sample consisted of naive CD4+ T cells from blood. The V and J genes are TRBV10-3 and TRBJ2-2, with D tentatively TRBD1 (5 bases). The CDR3 bases are TGTGCCATCAGTAAACAGGCTCCGAACACCGGGGAGCTGTTTTTT. Translated, it gives CAISKQAPNTGELFF.